This T cell receptor (beta chain) was captured in a study of blood T cell repertoires in COVID-19. CDR1 is MNHEY, CDR2 SVGAGI, per germline. CDR3 length: 13 residues. The ends were cut back, 11 bases at V and 2 bases at J, with 13 bases in the middle. Per the original data handling: Reference gene primer amplification gave estimated nucleated cell counts. The assay was immunoSEQ multiplex PCR, and TCRdb's table has in-frame clones only and misses some. V and J calls and clone size are those listed in that table; D and trimming were worked out from the DNA. Among some 260,000 clones, roughly 80% were seen once, and the ten largest hold roughly 9.8%.

This clonotype was sampled from a man older than 75 with acute or convalescent COVID-19. The chain employs TRBV6-5 and TRBJ2-1; D possibly corresponds to TRBD2 (7 bases). Sequencing used peripheral blood. This chain's CDR3 is CALGGVTYNEQFF. In nucleotides, the CDR3 is TGTGCCCTAGGGGGGGTGACCTACAATGAGCAGTTCTTC.